Listed below are T cell receptor beta chains from one sample, sequenced in a study of CD8 T cells in Susac syndrome. TCRdb re-called the immunoSEQ multiplex PCR reads with MiXCR, one entry per CDR3 protein. The sample consists of approximately 270,000 distinct CDR3 sequences, around 93% of them appearing once. The sequencing input was CD4+ T cells from PBMCs. These receptors were taken from a human donor with multiple sclerosis. Each CDR3 is given with its conserved first and last residue. Fields, in order: D gene, clone size, V gene, J gene, CDR3 protein, CDR3 DNA. D genes are given only for firm matches. Some rows have no size entry. The others give once, few or many, or a class for an expanded clone.

D gene: .
clone size: .
V gene: TRBV6-6
J gene: TRBJ1-1
CDR3 protein: CASRRPSTEAFF
CDR3 DNA: TGTGCCAGCAGGCGCCCTTCCACTGAAGCTTTCTTT

D gene: .
clone size: once
V gene: TRBV7-9
J gene: TRBJ2-7
CDR3 protein: CASTSRLPPYEQYF
CDR3 DNA: TGTGCCAGCACCTCTAGACTGCCACCCTACGAGCAGTACTTC

D gene: .
clone size: once
V gene: TRBV14
J gene: TRBJ1-1
CDR3 protein: CASSQEILWSEAFF
CDR3 DNA: TGTGCCAGCAGCCAAGAGATTCTATGGTCTGAAGCTTTCTTT

D gene: TRBD2
clone size: .
V gene: TRBV20-1
J gene: TRBJ2-3
CDR3 protein: CSASRLAGALDTQYF
CDR3 DNA: TGCAGTGCTAGCCGACTAGCGGGGGCATTAGATACGCAGTATTTT

D gene: .
clone size: .
V gene: TRBV6-4
J gene: TRBJ2-3
CDR3 protein: CASSDLGTDTQYF
CDR3 DNA: TGTGCCAGCAGTGACCTTGGTACAGATACGCAGTATTTT

D gene: .
clone size: .
V gene: TRBV3-1
J gene: TRBJ2-3
CDR3 protein: CASSQWGGGTDTQYF
CDR3 DNA: TGTGCCAGCAGCCAATGGGGCGGGGGCACAGATACGCAGTATTTT

D gene: .
clone size: .
V gene: TRBV18
J gene: TRBJ1-2
CDR3 protein: CASSPTQVGRYGYTF
CDR3 DNA: TGTGCCAGCTCACCAACCCAGGTTGGGCGCTATGGCTACACCTTC

D gene: .
clone size: .
V gene: TRBV5-1
J gene: TRBJ2-7
CDR3 protein: CASSIDRLSSYEQYF
CDR3 DNA: TGCGCCAGCAGCATCGACAGACTAAGCTCCTACGAGCAGTACTTC

D gene: .
clone size: .
V gene: TRBV5-1
J gene: TRBJ1-5
CDR3 protein: CASSLSWDQPQHF
CDR3 DNA: TGCGCCAGCAGCTTGTCCTGGGATCAGCCCCAGCATTTT

D gene: .
clone size: .
V gene: TRBV6-1
J gene: TRBJ1-5
CDR3 protein: CASSDSGRSNQPQHF
CDR3 DNA: TGTGCCAGCAGTGACTCGGGTCGTTCTAATCAGCCCCAGCATTTT

D gene: .
clone size: .
V gene: TRBV3-1
J gene: TRBJ2-1
CDR3 protein: CASSLLLGASYNEQFF
CDR3 DNA: TGTGCCAGCAGCCTCCTACTGGGCGCATCCTACAATGAGCAGTTCTTC

D gene: .
clone size: .
V gene: TRBV28
J gene: TRBJ1-4
CDR3 protein: CASRAGQLGEKLFF
CDR3 DNA: TGTGCCAGCAGGGCGGGTCAACTAGGTGAAAAACTGTTTTTT

D gene: TRBD2
clone size: .
V gene: TRBV7-3
J gene: TRBJ2-1
CDR3 protein: CASSRTSGSWDEQFF
CDR3 DNA: TGTGCCAGCAGCCGCACTAGCGGGAGTTGGGATGAGCAGTTCTTC

D gene: .
clone size: once
V gene: TRBV4-1
J gene: TRBJ2-2
CDR3 protein: CASSQVKGPNTGELFF
CDR3 DNA: TGCGCCAGCAGCCAAGTGAAGGGTCCTAACACCGGGGAGCTGTTTTTT

D gene: .
clone size: .
V gene: TRBV29-1
J gene: TRBJ2-5
CDR3 protein: CSPSTSGTQYF
CDR3 DNA: TGCAGCCCGAGTACCTCGGGGACCCAGTACTTC

D gene: .
clone size: .
V gene: TRBV5-4
J gene: TRBJ1-2
CDR3 protein: CASSPGRELYGYTF
CDR3 DNA: TGTGCCAGCAGCCCGGGACGGGAACTCTATGGCTACACCTTC

D gene: .
clone size: .
V gene: TRBV30
J gene: TRBJ1-2
CDR3 protein: CACPKAVNYGYTF
CDR3 DNA: TGTGCCTGCCCAAAGGCAGTGAACTATGGCTACACCTTC

D gene: .
clone size: .
V gene: TRBV12-3/TRBV12-4
J gene: TRBJ2-2
CDR3 protein: CASRMALGNTGELFF
CDR3 DNA: TGTGCCAGCCGGATGGCCCTCGGCAACACCGGGGAGCTGTTTTTT

D gene: TRBD2
clone size: .
V gene: TRBV20-1
J gene: TRBJ2-1
CDR3 protein: CSARTSVDEQFF
CDR3 DNA: TGCAGTGCTCGGACTAGCGTAGATGAGCAGTTCTTC

D gene: .
clone size: .
V gene: TRBV14
J gene: TRBJ1-2
CDR3 protein: CASSRERDYGYTF
CDR3 DNA: TGTGCCAGCAGCCGGGAGCGTGACTATGGCTACACCTTC

D gene: .
clone size: .
V gene: TRBV12-3/TRBV12-4
J gene: TRBJ2-2
CDR3 protein: CASSLRAGRAGELFF
CDR3 DNA: TGTGCCAGCAGTTTAAGGGCGGGGAGAGCCGGGGAGCTGTTTTTT

D gene: .
clone size: .
V gene: TRBV6-2/TRBV6-3
J gene: TRBJ2-3
CDR3 protein: CASSYYRDTQYF
CDR3 DNA: TGTGCCAGCAGTTACTACCGTGATACGCAGTATTTT

D gene: TRBD2
clone size: .
V gene: TRBV20-1
J gene: TRBJ2-1
CDR3 protein: CSAQRRLAGVQDYNEQFF
CDR3 DNA: TGCAGTGCCCAGAGGCGTCTAGCGGGAGTGCAGGACTACAATGAGCAGTTCTTC

D gene: .
clone size: once
V gene: TRBV4-1
J gene: TRBJ1-3
CDR3 protein: CASSQPTGGSGNTIYF
CDR3 DNA: TGCGCCAGCAGCCAGCCCACAGGAGGCTCTGGAAACACCATATATTTT

D gene: .
clone size: once
V gene: TRBV20-1
J gene: TRBJ2-5
CDR3 protein: CSASTGTQETQYF
CDR3 DNA: TGCAGTGCTAGTACGGGGACTCAAGAGACCCAGTACTTC

D gene: .
clone size: .
V gene: TRBV6-5
J gene: TRBJ1-2
CDR3 protein: CASSSDRRYGYTF
CDR3 DNA: TGTGCCAGCAGTTCTGACAGGCGCTATGGCTACACCTTC

D gene: .
clone size: .
V gene: TRBV29-1
J gene: TRBJ2-5
CDR3 protein: CSVGDLQETQYF
CDR3 DNA: TGCAGCGTGGGGGACCTCCAAGAGACCCAGTACTTC

D gene: .
clone size: .
V gene: TRBV27
J gene: TRBJ1-6
CDR3 protein: CASSLSRAHNSPLHF
CDR3 DNA: TGTGCCAGCAGTTTATCGAGGGCGCATAATTCACCCCTCCACTTT

D gene: .
clone size: once
V gene: TRBV12-3/TRBV12-4
J gene: TRBJ2-2
CDR3 protein: CASSSQRQNTGELFF
CDR3 DNA: TGTGCCAGCAGTTCACAGAGACAAAACACCGGGGAGCTGTTTTTT

D gene: TRBD2
clone size: .
V gene: TRBV5-4
J gene: TRBJ2-7
CDR3 protein: CASNRGGGEPYEQYF
CDR3 DNA: TGTGCCAGCAACCGAGGCGGGGGGGAACCCTACGAGCAGTACTTC

D gene: TRBD1
clone size: .
V gene: TRBV5-1
J gene: TRBJ1-3
CDR3 protein: CASREQGAVGNTIYF
CDR3 DNA: TGCGCCAGCAGAGAACAGGGGGCAGTTGGAAACACCATATATTTT

D gene: .
clone size: .
V gene: TRBV5-1
J gene: TRBJ2-5
CDR3 protein: CASAIGLNQETQYF
CDR3 DNA: TGCGCCAGCGCCATCGGGTTAAACCAAGAGACCCAGTACTTC

D gene: TRBD1
clone size: once
V gene: TRBV12-3/TRBV12-4
J gene: TRBJ2-1
CDR3 protein: CASSLGTGQGIGWNYNEQFF
CDR3 DNA: TGTGCCAGCAGTTTAGGGACGGGACAGGGGATAGGTTGGAATTACAATGAGCAGTTCTTC

D gene: .
clone size: .
V gene: TRBV2
J gene: TRBJ2-1
CDR3 protein: CASSAGEYEQFF
CDR3 DNA: TGTGCCAGCAGTGCCGGGGAGTATGAGCAGTTCTTC

D gene: TRBD1
clone size: once
V gene: TRBV3-1
J gene: TRBJ2-5
CDR3 protein: CASSFYRGQETQYF
CDR3 DNA: TGTGCCAGCAGCTTCTACAGGGGACAAGAGACCCAGTACTTC

D gene: .
clone size: .
V gene: TRBV7-9
J gene: TRBJ1-1
CDR3 protein: CASSSHRENTEAFF
CDR3 DNA: TGTGCCAGCAGCTCTCATCGGGAGAACACTGAAGCTTTCTTT

D gene: .
clone size: once
V gene: TRBV25-1
J gene: TRBJ1-4
CDR3 protein: CASSESQGGDEKLFF
CDR3 DNA: TGTGCCAGCAGTGAATCACAGGGTGGGGATGAAAAACTGTTTTTT

D gene: TRBD1
clone size: .
V gene: TRBV28
J gene: TRBJ2-2
CDR3 protein: CASGDRGRRYTGELFF
CDR3 DNA: TGTGCCAGCGGGGACAGGGGGCGAAGGTACACCGGGGAGCTGTTTTTT

D gene: .
clone size: .
V gene: TRBV29-1
J gene: TRBJ2-2
CDR3 protein: CSVSQGLDTGELFF
CDR3 DNA: TGCAGCGTATCTCAGGGGTTGGACACCGGGGAGCTGTTTTTT

D gene: .
clone size: .
V gene: TRBV5-1
J gene: TRBJ1-3
CDR3 protein: CASSLMDGKSGNTIYF
CDR3 DNA: TGCGCCAGCAGCTTAATGGACGGAAAATCTGGAAACACCATATATTTT

D gene: TRBD1
clone size: .
V gene: TRBV28
J gene: TRBJ2-6
CDR3 protein: CASSTGGAGANVLTF
CDR3 DNA: TGTGCCAGCAGTACAGGGGGCGCTGGGGCCAACGTCCTGACTTTC

D gene: .
clone size: .
V gene: TRBV19
J gene: TRBJ2-6
CDR3 protein: CASSVDSDRRAGANVLTF
CDR3 DNA: TGTGCCAGTAGTGTCGATTCAGACAGGCGGGCTGGGGCCAACGTCCTGACTTTC

D gene: .
clone size: .
V gene: TRBV6-5
J gene: TRBJ1-6
CDR3 protein: CASMARGPRDSPLHF
CDR3 DNA: TGTGCCAGCATGGCCCGGGGTCCGCGCGATTCACCCCTCCACTTT

D gene: .
clone size: once
V gene: TRBV4-1
J gene: TRBJ2-1
CDR3 protein: CASSRPGLLYNEQFF
CDR3 DNA: TGCGCCAGCAGCCGCCCGGGACTGCTCTACAATGAGCAGTTCTTC

D gene: TRBD1
clone size: .
V gene: TRBV10-3
J gene: TRBJ2-4
CDR3 protein: CAISAGTGVLGGIQYF
CDR3 DNA: TGTGCCATCAGTGCAGGGACAGGGGTTTTAGGCGGCATTCAGTACTTC

D gene: TRBD2
clone size: .
V gene: TRBV20-1
J gene: TRBJ2-3
CDR3 protein: CSATKTSADTQYF
CDR3 DNA: TGCAGTGCCACCAAGACTAGCGCGGATACGCAGTATTTT

D gene: .
clone size: .
V gene: TRBV7-9
J gene: TRBJ2-7
CDR3 protein: CASTPVGVAYEQYF
CDR3 DNA: TGTGCCAGCACCCCGGTGGGGGTAGCATACGAGCAGTACTTC

D gene: .
clone size: .
V gene: TRBV5-4
J gene: TRBJ1-1
CDR3 protein: CASSTYKNTEAFF
CDR3 DNA: TGTGCCAGCAGCACCTACAAGAACACTGAAGCTTTCTTT

D gene: .
clone size: .
V gene: TRBV2
J gene: TRBJ1-2
CDR3 protein: CASSEGLYGYTF
CDR3 DNA: TGTGCCAGCAGTGAGGGGCTCTATGGCTACACCTTC

D gene: .
clone size: .
V gene: TRBV7-9
J gene: TRBJ2-5
CDR3 protein: CASSQTPGGETQYF
CDR3 DNA: TGTGCCAGCAGCCAAACACCTGGGGGAGAGACCCAGTACTTC

D gene: .
clone size: .
V gene: TRBV6-1
J gene: TRBJ2-7
CDR3 protein: CASSQGGPYEQYF
CDR3 DNA: TGTGCCAGCTCACAGGGAGGGCCCTACGAGCAGTACTTC